The sequence of this T cell receptor beta chain was determined in a study of beta chain features in type 1 diabetes. The authors reverse transcribed all of the isolated RNA, so sequencing captured expressed TCRB transcripts. Clones were read by immunoSEQ multiplex PCR, and TCRdb kept only the in-frame ones, dropping some. The sample has under 850,000 clones, 10% to 15% seen once; the top ten hold approximately 0.022%. Points from the study as a whole: The naive, central memory and Treg TCRB repertoires of patients appeared to be more similar to one another than those of healthy donors. Type 1 diabetes patients had TCRB CDR3s that were shorter (moderately but significantly so) in all four CD4+ subsets.

A few counts support this clone. The antigen is undetermined. The receptor was derived from a man between 18 and 35 years old with type 1 diabetes. The sample taken for sequencing was naive CD4+ T cells from blood.

As DNA, the CDR3 is TGCGCCAGCAGCTCCGGACAGGCTTTCTTAACCTATGGCTACACCTTC. Its translation is CASSSGQAFLTYGYTF. The rearrangement uses TRBV5-1 and TRBJ1-2; 7 positions match TRBD1. In germline, CDR1 is SGHRS, CDR2 YFSETQ. This CDR3 region has 16 residues. Losses at the gene ends were 3 bases for V and 4 bases for J; bases not matched to a gene: 12.